The subject of this entry is one T cell receptor (beta chain). Reverse transcription of about 0.45 to 1 ug RNA was carried out with random hexamers. immunoSEQ multiplex PCR amplified TCR beta CDR3 across 54 Vbeta, 13 Jbeta. TCRdb fed the immunoSEQ multiplex PCR reads into MiXCR, producing one record per CDR3 protein. The table includes about 130,000 distinct CDR3 sequences, about 95% detected once. The data were taken from a study of CD8 T cells in Susac syndrome. Sequencing of TCR beta drew on CD8+ and CD4+ T cells from blood. Healthy donors acted as controls, with matching for age and sex. Bulk CD8+ and CD4+ cells came from magnetic negative isolation; CD8+ TEMRA by FACS. CDR1 and CDR2 from the germline V gene are MDHEN and SYDVKM. This CDR3 has 13 residues. Trimming took off 5 bases at V and 3 bases at J, with 11 bases between the two ends.

The sequenced sample was CD4+ T cells from PBMCs. This sequence was found in a human donor in good health. The V and J genes are TRBV28 and TRBJ2-7, with D hard to call. CDR3: CASSPLVVYEQYF. The DNA of the CDR3 is TGTGCCAGCAGTCCCCTAGTTGTCTACGAGCAGTACTTC.